The present entry profiles one T cell receptor beta chain with its context. This entry is derived from a study of long-term antiretroviral therapy in people with HIV. Running of the v3.0 immunoSEQ assay took place at survey level. Measured with immunoSEQ multiplex PCR; TCRdb has only the in-frame clones, and not every one. Of approximately 10,000 clones in the sample, over 70% were seen once. Germline-derived CDR1 and CDR2 are SQVTM and ANQGSEA. The CDR3 has 16 amino acids. The ends were cut back, 7 bases at V and 0 bases at J, with 19 bases in the middle. The clonotype was recovered from a man between 35 and 55 years old with HIV. The rearrangement joins TRBV29-1 to TRBJ2-1; TRBD2 is a possible D gene (5 bases). Material: unsorted PBMCs, obtained just under 3.2 years before starting antiretroviral therapy. CDR3 in DNA: TGCAGCGCCCTACCCTTAGCTGGGAGCTCCTACAATGAGCAGTTCTTC. Its protein is CSALPLAGSSYNEQFF.